Listed here is a single T cell receptor beta chain. The junction differs from germline at one of its ends, possibly a read error. The data are from a study of immune characterization of retroperitoneal liposarcoma. TCRdb redid the calling of the PCR reads with MiXCR, one entry per CDR3 protein. The profile covers about 10,000 distinct CDR3 sequences, with roughly 35% appearing a single time and around a tenth taken by the ten largest. The CDR3 has 15 amino acids. CDR1 is MGHRA and CDR2 is YSYEKL in the germline V gene. Sequencing was done on a sample of tumor tissue. The receptor's source is a female donor with retroperitoneal liposarcoma. The V gene is TRBV4-1, the J gene TRBJ2-7, with 10 nucleotides matching TRBD2. DNA of the CDR3: TGTGCCAGCAGCCAAAATACGGGACTAGCGACCGAGCAGTACTTC. Translating gives CASSQNTGLATEQYF.